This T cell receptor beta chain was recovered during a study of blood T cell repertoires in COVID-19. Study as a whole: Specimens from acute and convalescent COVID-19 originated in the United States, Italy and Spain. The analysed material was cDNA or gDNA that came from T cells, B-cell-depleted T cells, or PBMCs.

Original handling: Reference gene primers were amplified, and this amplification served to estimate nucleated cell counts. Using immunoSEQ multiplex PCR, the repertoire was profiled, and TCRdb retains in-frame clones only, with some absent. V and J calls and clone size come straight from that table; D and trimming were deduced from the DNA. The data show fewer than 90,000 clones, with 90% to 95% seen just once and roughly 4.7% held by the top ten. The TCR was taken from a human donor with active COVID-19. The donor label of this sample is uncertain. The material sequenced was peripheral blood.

DNA for the CDR3: TGTGCCAGCAGCTTAGCAGGGGCCGAGACCCAGTACTTC. Its protein is CASSLAGAETQYF. The gene calls are TRBV7-6 and TRBJ2-5; maybe TRBD1 (5 bases). CDR1 is SGHVS, CDR2 FNYEAQ, per germline. V was trimmed by 0 bases and J by 5 bases, leaving 7 bases between them. The CDR3 is 13 residues long.